These 20 T cell receptor beta chains were sequenced from one sample in a study of T-cell memory formation after mild COVID-19. TCRdb ran MiXCR on the 5' RACE reads and lists one entry per CDR3 protein. Found here are hundreds of thousands of distinct CDR3 sequences, approximately 20% of them singletons; the top ten hold under 15%. Sequenced sample: PBMCs or a T cell subset sorted from them (not recorded which). These receptors originate from an adult woman who had mild COVID-19 (a few samples of this study predate the infection). Cell type and time point are not known.

The sample holds a few counts of this clonotype. The V and J genes are TRBV20-1 and TRBJ2-5; D perhaps matches TRBD1 (6 bases). CDR3 length: 12 amino acids. V gave up 4 bases and J gave up 10 bases, with 16 bases separating them. Germline-derived CDR1 and CDR2 are DFQATT and SNEGSKA (reference sequence). The CDR3 sequence is CSAIGDKGVQYF. The CDR3 bases are TGCAGTGCTATCGGGGACAAAGGGGTCCAGTACTTC.

The chain links TRBV4-2 to TRBJ2-5; 7 bases fit TRBD2. Germline assignment: CDR1 LGHNA and CDR2 YNFKEQ. V trimming: 1 base; J trimming: 5 bases; junction bases outside the gene matches: 7. This CDR3 has 15 residues. The CDR3 protein is CASSQGEGLSETQYF. As DNA, the CDR3 is TGTGCCAGCAGCCAAGGGGAGGGTCTGTCTGAGACCCAGTACTTC.

This clonotype has a handful of counts. This sequence joins TRBV12-3 or TRBV12-4 and TRBJ2-7; D call uncertain. V lost 7 bases and J lost 3, with 13 bases in between. CDR3 size: 13 residues. CDR3 amino acids: CASTTDLYYEQYF. The CDR3, as DNA: TGTGCCAGCACCACCGACCTCTACTACGAGCAGTACTTC.

This clonotype was seen only a few times. The J gene is TRBJ2-3, the V gene TRBV2; 9 bases fit TRBD1. This CDR3 spans 14 amino acids. Per the germline V gene, CDR1 is SNHLY and CDR2 is FYNNEI. Germline trimming cut 6 bases from V and 3 bases from J; bases unmatched to any gene: 4. CDR3 protein: CASRKQGATDTQYF. The CDR3, as DNA: TGTGCCAGCAGAAAACAGGGGGCTACAGATACGCAGTATTTT.

This chain joins TRBV27 and TRBJ1-4; a weak D match, TRBD1 (5 bases). The CDR3 extends over 16 amino acids. V was shortened by 3 bases and J by 7 bases, with 18 bases between the two germline ends. Germline V gene data show CDR1 as MNHEY and CDR2 as SMNVEV (reference sequence). This chain's CDR3 is CASSLGTKGIGEKLFF. For the CDR3, the DNA is TGTGCCAGCAGTTTGGGGACCAAGGGGATCGGTGAAAAACTGTTTTTT.

The chain joins TRBV20-1 to TRBJ2-5; 8 nucleotides align to TRBD2. V was clipped by 3 bases and J by 5 bases; unmatched bases: 11. CDR1 and CDR2 from the germline V gene are DFQATT and SNEGSKA (reference sequence). There are 15 residues in the CDR3. The CDR3 DNA reads TGCAGTGCTAGTAACGGACTAGCCGAGTGGGAGACCCAGTACTTC. It yields the protein CSASNGLAEWETQYF.

V and J are TRBV11-2 and TRBJ1-1; D is ambiguous. From germline, CDR1 is SGHAT and CDR2 FQNNGV. V lost 4 bases, J lost 2 bases, and 14 bases lay in between. CDR3 length equals 15 residues. CDR3 DNA: TGTGCCAGCAGCTCTTCGGACGCAGCTAACACTGAAGCTTTCTTT. This sequence encodes CASSSSDAANTEAFF.

This clonotype was found many times. The chain employs TRBV5-5 and TRBJ2-7; tentatively, D is TRBD2 (6 bases). V was shortened by 0 bases and J by 3 bases, with 13 bases between the two germline ends. The germline V gene has CDR1 SGHKS and CDR2 YYEKEE (reference sequence). The CDR3 contains 15 residues. The CDR3 here is CASSLGGGPRYEQYF. The CDR3 coding sequence is TGTGCCAGCAGCTTGGGAGGAGGGCCTCGCTACGAGCAGTACTTC.

This clonotype was seen a few times. This chain connects TRBV12-3 or TRBV12-4 to TRBJ1-4; no definite D call. V lost 6 bases to trimming and J lost 8 bases, with 19 bases between them. The CDR3 totals 15 residues. In nucleotides, the CDR3 is TGTGCCAGCAGCGGAAACGGTGCCAATGTAGAAAAACTGTTTTTT. Protein: CASSGNGANVEKLFF.

This clonotype has ten or more counts. The rearrangement joins TRBV7-9 to TRBJ2-7; D ambiguous. CDR1 is SEHNR and CDR2 is FQNEAQ in the germline V gene (reference sequence). With 1 base removed from V and 3 bases from J, the gap between germline ends came to 10 bases. This CDR3 region has 14 residues. The CDR3 DNA reads as TGTGCCAGCAGCTTAGTCGGACCAAGCTACGAGCAGTACTTC. This translates into CASSLVGPSYEQYF.

This clonotype was observed many times. The chain joins TRBV5-4 to TRBJ2-3, with unresolved D. CDR1 SGHNT and CDR2 YYREEE come from the germline V gene (reference sequence). V was pared by 0 bases and J by 6 bases, with 8 bases between. CDR3 length: 13 amino acids. DNA for the CDR3: TGTGCCAGCAGCTTGGTCCCTACCGATACGCAGTATTTT. Encoded protein: CASSLVPTDTQYF. The full variable domain, its missing parts supplied by reference TRBV5-4 and TRBJ2-3, is ETGVTQSPTHLIKTRGQQVTLRCSSQSGHNTVSWYQQALGQGPQFIFQYYREEENGRGNFPPRFSGLQFPNYSSELNVNALELDDSALYLCASSLVPTDTQYFGPGTRLTVL.

The genes are TRBV4-1 and TRBJ1-5; D is possibly TRBD1 (6 bases). Germline loops: CDR1 MGHRA, CDR2 YSYEKL. This CDR3 is 16 amino acids long. The V and J ends lost 0 bases and 6 bases respectively, with 15 bases between them. This CDR3 is CASSQDGAGGTQPQHF. The CDR3 DNA sequence: TGCGCCAGCAGCCAAGATGGGGCGGGGGGCACTCAGCCCCAGCATTTT.

Here the CDR3 DNA reads TGTGCCAGCAGTAGACCGGAGTCGGGGCAGTTCTTC. Its translation: CASSRPESGQFF. This chain joins TRBV7-9 and TRBJ2-1; D is unresolved. Per the germline V gene, CDR1 is SEHNR and CDR2 is FQNEAQ (reference sequence). The CDR3 totals 12 residues. Trimming left V 6 bases short and J 12 bases short, with 15 bases between.

This clonotype occurred a few times. This sequence joins TRBV19 and TRBJ2-1; D perhaps matches TRBD2 (5 bases). Germline CDR1 LNHDA, CDR2 SQIVND (reference sequence). CDR3 length: 13 residues. The germline V and J ends were trimmed by 3 bases and 8 bases, with 11 bases remaining between them. The CDR3 DNA reads as TGTGCCAGTAGTATGGGCCTGCGGGATGAGCAGTTCTTC. It translates to CASSMGLRDEQFF.

The chain has TRBV13 and TRBJ2-1, with TRBD2 matching over 8 bases. Per germline, CDR1 PRHDT and CDR2 FYEKMQ (reference sequence). With V trimmed by 4 bases and J by 6 bases, 5 bases remained unmatched. This CDR3 region has 14 residues. In DNA, the CDR3 is TGTGCCAGCAGCTATATACGGGAGGGCAATGAGCAGTTCTTC. Protein product: CASSYIREGNEQFF.

CDR3 amino acids: CSARGVAGGRYTGELFF. For the CDR3, the DNA is TGCAGTGCTAGAGGGGTAGCGGGAGGTCGATACACCGGGGAGCTGTTTTTT. The J gene is TRBJ2-2, the V gene TRBV20-1, with 10 positions matching TRBD2. The germline CDR1 and CDR2 sequences are DFQATT and SNEGSKA (reference sequence). V gave up 1 base and J gave up 3 bases; unmatched junction bases: 8. CDR3 length: 17 amino acids.

This chain joins TRBV12-3 or TRBV12-4 and TRBJ2-5; weak D call: TRBD2 (5 bases). Trimming took off 3 bases at V and 6 bases at J, with 14 bases between the two ends. The CDR3 contains 14 residues. This chain's CDR3 is CASSLHSSRKTQYF. For the CDR3, the DNA is TGTGCCAGCAGTTTGCATTCTAGCAGGAAGACCCAGTACTTC.

Only a few counts were recorded for this clonotype. The chain employs TRBV6-1 and TRBJ1-4, with D possibly matching TRBD1 (5 bases). CDR3 length: 13 residues. The V gene lost 10 bases and the J gene lost 5 bases, with 14 bases spanning the gap. The germline V gene encodes CDR1 MNHNS and CDR2 SASEGT. CDR3 sequence (DNA): TGTGCCACAATGGGACTGCGAAATGAAAAACTGTTTTTT. Its translation is CATMGLRNEKLFF.

This clonotype came up a few times. The chain is built from TRBV15 and TRBJ1-1; tentatively, D is TRBD1 (6 bases). V was shortened by 1 base and J by 1 base, with 10 bases between the two germline ends. CDR1 and CDR2 (germline): LNHNV, YYDKDF (reference sequence). The CDR3 spans 15 residues. DNA for the CDR3: TGTGCCACCAGCAGAGGCGACAGGTCGAACACTGAAGCTTTCTTT. This gives the protein CATSRGDRSNTEAFF.

This clonotype has just a few counts. This chain links TRBV20-1 with TRBJ2-7; TRBD2 might be the D (6 bases). V lost 0 bases and J 5 bases, leaving 17 bases between the germline ends. CDR1 is DFQATT and CDR2 is SNEGSKA in the germline V gene (reference sequence). The CDR3 has 15 amino acids. The CDR3 coding sequence is TGCAGTGCTAGAGATGATGAGCGGGTTTCCCACGAGCAGTACTTC. Protein sequence: CSARDDERVSHEQYF.